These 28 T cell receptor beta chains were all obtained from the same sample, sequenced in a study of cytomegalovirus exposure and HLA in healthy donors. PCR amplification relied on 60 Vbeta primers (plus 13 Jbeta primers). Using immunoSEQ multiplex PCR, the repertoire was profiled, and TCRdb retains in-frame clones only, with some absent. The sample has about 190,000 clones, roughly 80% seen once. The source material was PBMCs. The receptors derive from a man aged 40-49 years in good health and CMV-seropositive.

This chain's CDR3 is CASSSYSGGAGTDTQYF. The CDR3 DNA is TGTGCCAGCAGTTCCTATAGCGGGGGGGCGGGCACAGATACGCAGTATTTT. The rearrangement joins TRBV28 to TRBJ2-3; 11 bases fit TRBD2. V was pared by 4 bases and J by 1 base, with 7 bases of the junction left unmatched. Germline assignment: CDR1 MDHEN and CDR2 SYDVKM. There are 17 residues in the CDR3.

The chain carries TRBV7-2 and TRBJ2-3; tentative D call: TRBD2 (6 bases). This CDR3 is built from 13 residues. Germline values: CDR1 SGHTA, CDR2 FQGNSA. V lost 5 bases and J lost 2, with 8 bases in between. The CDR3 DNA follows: TGTGCCAGCAGCCGCGGGGCCACAGATACGCAGTATTTT. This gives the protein CASSRGATDTQYF.

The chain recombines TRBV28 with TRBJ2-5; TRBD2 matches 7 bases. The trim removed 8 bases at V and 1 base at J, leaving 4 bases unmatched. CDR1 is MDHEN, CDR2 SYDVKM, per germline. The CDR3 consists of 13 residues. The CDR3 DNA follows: TGTGCCAGCGCGACGGGGGGCCAAGAGACCCAGTACTTC. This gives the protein CASATGGQETQYF. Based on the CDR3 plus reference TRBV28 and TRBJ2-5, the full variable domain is DVKVTQSSRYLVKRTGEKVFLECVQDMDHENMFWYRQDPGLGLRLIYFSYDVKMKEKGDIPEGYSVSREKKERFSLILESASTNQTSMYLCASATGGQETQYFGPGTRLLVL.

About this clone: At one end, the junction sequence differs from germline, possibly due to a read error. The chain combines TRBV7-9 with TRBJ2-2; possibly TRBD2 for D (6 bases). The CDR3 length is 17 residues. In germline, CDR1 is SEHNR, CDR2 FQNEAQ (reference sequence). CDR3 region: CSSSSPAGGTNTGELFF. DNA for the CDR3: TGTTCCAGCAGCTCCCCCGCCGGGGGAACAAACACCGGGGAGCTGTTTTTT.

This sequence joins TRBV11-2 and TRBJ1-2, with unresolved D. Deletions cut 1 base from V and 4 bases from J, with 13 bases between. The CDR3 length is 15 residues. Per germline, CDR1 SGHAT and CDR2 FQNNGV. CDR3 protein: CASSLAPARLYGYTF. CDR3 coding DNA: TGTGCCAGCAGCTTAGCCCCCGCCAGGCTCTATGGCTACACCTTC.

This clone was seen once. In DNA form, the CDR3 reads TGTGCCACCGCCCGGCACAGTGAAGCTTTCTTT. Its translation: CATARHSEAFF. This chain links TRBV14 with TRBJ1-1, with unresolved D. The V gene's germline CDR1 is SGHDN and CDR2 FVKESK. The length of the CDR3 is 11 residues. Trimming pared 10 bases from V and 7 bases from J, leaving 13 bases between.

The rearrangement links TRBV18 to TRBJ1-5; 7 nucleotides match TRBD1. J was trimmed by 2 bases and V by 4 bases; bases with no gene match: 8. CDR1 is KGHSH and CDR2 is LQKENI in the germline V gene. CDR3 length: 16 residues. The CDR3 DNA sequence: TGTGCCAGCTCACTACCTCCAGGGACAGGCAATCAGCCCCAGCATTTT. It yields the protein CASSLPPGTGNQPQHF. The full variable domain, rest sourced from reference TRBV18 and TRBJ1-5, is NAGVMQNPRHLVRRRGQEARLRCSPMKGHSHVYWYRQLPEEGLKFMVYLQKENIIDESGMPKERFSAEFPKEGPSILRIQQVVRGDSAAYFCASSLPPGTGNQPQHFGDGTRLSIL.

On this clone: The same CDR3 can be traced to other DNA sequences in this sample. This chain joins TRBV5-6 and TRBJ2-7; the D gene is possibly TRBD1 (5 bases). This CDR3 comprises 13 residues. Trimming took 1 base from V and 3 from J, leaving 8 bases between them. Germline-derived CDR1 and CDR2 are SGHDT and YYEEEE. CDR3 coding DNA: TGTGCCAGCAGCTTGCAGGGCCGCTACGAGCAGTACTTC. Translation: CASSLQGRYEQYF.

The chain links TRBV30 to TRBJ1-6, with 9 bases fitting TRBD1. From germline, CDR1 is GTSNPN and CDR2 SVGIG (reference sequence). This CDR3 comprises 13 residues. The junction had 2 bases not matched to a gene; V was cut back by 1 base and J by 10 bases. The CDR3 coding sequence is TGTGCCTGGAGTGGGACAGGGGAATCACCCCTCCACTTT. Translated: CAWSGTGESPLHF.

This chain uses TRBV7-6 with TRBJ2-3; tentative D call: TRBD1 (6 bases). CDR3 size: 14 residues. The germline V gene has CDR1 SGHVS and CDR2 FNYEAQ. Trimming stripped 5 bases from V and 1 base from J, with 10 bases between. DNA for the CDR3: TGTGCCAGCAGCGATACAGGGCGCACAGATACGCAGTATTTT. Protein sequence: CASSDTGRTDTQYF.

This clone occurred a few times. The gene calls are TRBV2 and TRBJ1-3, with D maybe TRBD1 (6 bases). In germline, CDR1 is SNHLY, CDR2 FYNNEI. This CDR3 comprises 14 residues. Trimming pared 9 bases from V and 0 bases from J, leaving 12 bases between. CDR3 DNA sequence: TGTGCCAGTATGGACAGATCCTCTGGAAACACCATATATTTT. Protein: CASMDRSSGNTIYF.

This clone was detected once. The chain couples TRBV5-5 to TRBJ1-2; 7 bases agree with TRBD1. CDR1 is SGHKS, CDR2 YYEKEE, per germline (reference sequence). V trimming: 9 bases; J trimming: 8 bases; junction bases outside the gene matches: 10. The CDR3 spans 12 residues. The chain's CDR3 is CATQPPGGGYTF. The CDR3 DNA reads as TGTGCCACCCAGCCTCCAGGGGGGGGCTACACCTTC.

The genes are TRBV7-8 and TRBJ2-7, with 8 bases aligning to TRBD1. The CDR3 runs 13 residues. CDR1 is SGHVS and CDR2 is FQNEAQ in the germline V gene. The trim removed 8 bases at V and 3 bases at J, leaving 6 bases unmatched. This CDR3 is CASLRDRGYEQYF. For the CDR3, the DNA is TGTGCCAGCCTGAGAGACAGGGGCTACGAGCAGTACTTC.

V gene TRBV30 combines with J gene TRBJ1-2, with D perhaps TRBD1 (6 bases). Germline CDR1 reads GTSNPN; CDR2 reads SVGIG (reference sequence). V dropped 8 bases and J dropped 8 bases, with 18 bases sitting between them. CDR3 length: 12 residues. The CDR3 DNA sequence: TGTGCCCAAGGGGGGGGGTTGTTGGGCTACACCTTC. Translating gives CAQGGGLLGYTF.

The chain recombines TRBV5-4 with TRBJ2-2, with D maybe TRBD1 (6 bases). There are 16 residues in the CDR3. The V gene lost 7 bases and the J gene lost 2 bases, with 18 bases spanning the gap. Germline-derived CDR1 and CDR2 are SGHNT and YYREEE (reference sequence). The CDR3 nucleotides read TGTGCCAGCCACAGGGCCGAAGGATATAACACCGGGGAGCTGTTTTTT. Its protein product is CASHRAEGYNTGELFF.

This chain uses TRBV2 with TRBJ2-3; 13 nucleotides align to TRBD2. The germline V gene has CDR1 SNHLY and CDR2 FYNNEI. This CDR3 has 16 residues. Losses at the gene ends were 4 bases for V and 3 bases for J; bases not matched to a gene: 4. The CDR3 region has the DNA TGTGCCAGCAGTGCCAGGACTAGCGGGGGTACAGATACGCAGTATTTT. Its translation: CASSARTSGGTDTQYF.

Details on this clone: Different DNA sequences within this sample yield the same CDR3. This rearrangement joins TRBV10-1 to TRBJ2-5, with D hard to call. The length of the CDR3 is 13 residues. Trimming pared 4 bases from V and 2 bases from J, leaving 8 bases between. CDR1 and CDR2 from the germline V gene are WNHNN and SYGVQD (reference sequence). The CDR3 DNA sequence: TGCGCCAGCAGTGGTAACTATCAAGAGACCCAGTACTTC. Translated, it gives CASSGNYQETQYF.

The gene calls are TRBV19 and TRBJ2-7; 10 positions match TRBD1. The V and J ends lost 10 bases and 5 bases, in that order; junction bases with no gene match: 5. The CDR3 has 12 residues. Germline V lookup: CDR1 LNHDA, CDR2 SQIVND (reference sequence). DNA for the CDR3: TGTGCCACCGCGGGACAGGGGAACGAGCAGTACTTC. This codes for CATAGQGNEQYF.

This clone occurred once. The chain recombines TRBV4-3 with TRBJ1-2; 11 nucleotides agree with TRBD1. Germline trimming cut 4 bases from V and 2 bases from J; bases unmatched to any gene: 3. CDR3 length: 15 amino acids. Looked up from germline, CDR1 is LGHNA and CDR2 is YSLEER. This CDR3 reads CASSLGQGANYGYTF. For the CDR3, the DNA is TGCGCCAGCAGCCTCGGACAGGGGGCCAACTATGGCTACACCTTC.

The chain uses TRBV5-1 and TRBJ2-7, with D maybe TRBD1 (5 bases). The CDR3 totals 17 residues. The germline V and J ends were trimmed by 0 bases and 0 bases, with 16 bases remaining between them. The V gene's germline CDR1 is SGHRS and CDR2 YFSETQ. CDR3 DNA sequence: TGCGCCAGCAGCTTGGGGACAACAGGTTGGAGCTCCTACGAGCAGTACTTC. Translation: CASSLGTTGWSSYEQYF.

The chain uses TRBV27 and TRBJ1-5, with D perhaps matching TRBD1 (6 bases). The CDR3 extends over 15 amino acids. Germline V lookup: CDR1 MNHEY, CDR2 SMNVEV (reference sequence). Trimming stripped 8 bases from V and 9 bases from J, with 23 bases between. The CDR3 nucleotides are TGTGCCAGCCGGCCTGGGACCGCAGGGGTTGGGCCCCAGCATTTT. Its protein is CASRPGTAGVGPQHF.

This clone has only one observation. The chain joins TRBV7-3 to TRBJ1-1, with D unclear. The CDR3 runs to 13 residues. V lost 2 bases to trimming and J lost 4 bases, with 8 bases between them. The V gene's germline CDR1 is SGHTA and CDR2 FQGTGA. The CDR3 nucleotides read TGTGCCAGCAGCTTACCAGGTGGCACTGAAGCTTTCTTT. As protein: CASSLPGGTEAFF.

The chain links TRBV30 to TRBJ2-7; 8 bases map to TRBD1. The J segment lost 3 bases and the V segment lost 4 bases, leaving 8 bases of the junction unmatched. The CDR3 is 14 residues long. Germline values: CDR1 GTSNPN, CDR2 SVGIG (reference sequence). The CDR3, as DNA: TGTGCCTGGACAGGGGACAGGCGAAACTACGAGCAGTACTTC. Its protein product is CAWTGDRRNYEQYF.

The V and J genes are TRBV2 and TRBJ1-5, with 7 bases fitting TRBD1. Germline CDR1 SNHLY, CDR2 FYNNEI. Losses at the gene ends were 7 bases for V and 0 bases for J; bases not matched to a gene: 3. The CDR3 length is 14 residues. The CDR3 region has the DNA TGTGCCAGCAATCCAGGGGGTAGCAATCAGCCCCAGCATTTT. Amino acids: CASNPGGSNQPQHF.

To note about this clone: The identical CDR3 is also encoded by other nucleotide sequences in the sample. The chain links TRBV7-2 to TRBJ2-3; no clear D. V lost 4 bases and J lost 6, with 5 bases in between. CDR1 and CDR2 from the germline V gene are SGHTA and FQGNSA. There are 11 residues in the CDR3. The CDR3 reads CASSSTDTQYF. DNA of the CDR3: TGTGCCAGCAGCTCAACTGATACGCAGTATTTT.

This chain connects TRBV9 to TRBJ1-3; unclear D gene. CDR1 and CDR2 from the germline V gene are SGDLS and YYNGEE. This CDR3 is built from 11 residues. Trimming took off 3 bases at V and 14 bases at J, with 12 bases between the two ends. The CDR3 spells CASSGFTELYF. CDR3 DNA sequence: TGTGCCAGCAGCGGGTTTACGGAGCTATATTTT.

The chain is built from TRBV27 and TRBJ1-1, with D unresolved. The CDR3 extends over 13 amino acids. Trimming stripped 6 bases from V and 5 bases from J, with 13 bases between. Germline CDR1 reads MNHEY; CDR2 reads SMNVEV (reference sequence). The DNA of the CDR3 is TGTGCCAGCAGACGGAAGGGAGAAACTGAAGCTTTCTTT. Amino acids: CASRRKGETEAFF.

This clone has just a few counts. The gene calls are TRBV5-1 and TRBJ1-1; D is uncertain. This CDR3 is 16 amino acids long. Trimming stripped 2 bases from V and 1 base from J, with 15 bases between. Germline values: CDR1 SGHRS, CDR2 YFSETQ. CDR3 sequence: CASSLDQARTNTEAFF. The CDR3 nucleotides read TGCGCCAGCAGCTTAGATCAGGCTCGAACGAACACTGAAGCTTTCTTT.